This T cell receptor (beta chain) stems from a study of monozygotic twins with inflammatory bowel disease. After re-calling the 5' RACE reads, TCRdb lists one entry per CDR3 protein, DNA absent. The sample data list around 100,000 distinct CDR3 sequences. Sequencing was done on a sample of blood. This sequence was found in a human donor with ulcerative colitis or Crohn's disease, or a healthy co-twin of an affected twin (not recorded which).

CDR3 loop: CASRQGAGGPHEQYF. This sequence joins TRBV28 and TRBJ2-7; with no DNA, the TCRdb D assignment of TRBD1 cannot be verified. Germline V gene data show CDR1 as MDHEN and CDR2 as SYDVKM. The CDR3 length is 15 residues.